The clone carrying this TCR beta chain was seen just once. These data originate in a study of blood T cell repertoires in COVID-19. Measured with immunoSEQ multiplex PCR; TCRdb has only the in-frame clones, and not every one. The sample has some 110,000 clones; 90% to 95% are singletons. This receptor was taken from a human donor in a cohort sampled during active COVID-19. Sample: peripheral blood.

The DNA for the CDR3 is TGTGCCTCGGGACTAGCGGGGCCGGATCCCGCCAAGACCCAGTACTTC. Protein: CASGLAGPDPAKTQYF. This chain joins TRBV30 and TRBJ2-5; TRBD2 matches 13 bases. The CDR3 covers 16 residues. CDR1 and CDR2 (germline): GTSNPN, SVGIG (reference sequence). V dropped 7 bases and J dropped 6; count of bases not matched to a gene: 14.